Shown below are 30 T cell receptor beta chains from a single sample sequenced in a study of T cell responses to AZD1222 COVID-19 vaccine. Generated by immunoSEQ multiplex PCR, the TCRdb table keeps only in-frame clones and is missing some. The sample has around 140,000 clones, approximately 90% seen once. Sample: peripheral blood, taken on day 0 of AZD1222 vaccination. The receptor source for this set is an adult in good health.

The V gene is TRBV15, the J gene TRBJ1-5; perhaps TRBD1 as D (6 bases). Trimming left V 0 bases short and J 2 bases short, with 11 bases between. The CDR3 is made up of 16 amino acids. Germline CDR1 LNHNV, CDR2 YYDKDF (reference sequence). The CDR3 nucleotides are TGTGCCACCAGCAGAGATAATGGACAGCGCAATCAGCCCCAGCATTTT. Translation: CATSRDNGQRNQPQHF.

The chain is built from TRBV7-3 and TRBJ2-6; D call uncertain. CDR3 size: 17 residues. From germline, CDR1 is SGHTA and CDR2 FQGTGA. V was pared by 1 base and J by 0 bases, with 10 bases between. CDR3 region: CASSLIGTHSGANVLTF. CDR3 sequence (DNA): TGTGCCAGCAGCTTAATCGGCACGCACTCTGGGGCCAACGTCCTGACTTTC.

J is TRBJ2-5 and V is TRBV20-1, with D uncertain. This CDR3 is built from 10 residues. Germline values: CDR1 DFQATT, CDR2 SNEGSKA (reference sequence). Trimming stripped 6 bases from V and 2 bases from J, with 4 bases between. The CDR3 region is CSAKQETQYF. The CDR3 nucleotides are TGCAGTGCCAAGCAAGAGACCCAGTACTTC.

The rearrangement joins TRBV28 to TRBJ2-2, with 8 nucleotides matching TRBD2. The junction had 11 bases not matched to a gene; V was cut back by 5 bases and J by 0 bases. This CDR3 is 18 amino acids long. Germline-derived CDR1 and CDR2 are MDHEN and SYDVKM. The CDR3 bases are TGTGCCAGCAGTCAACCGGGAGGGCTAGCCTCGAACACCGGGGAGCTGTTTTTT. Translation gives CASSQPGGLASNTGELFF.

The CDR3 DNA reads TGTGCTAGTGGTCCTTGGACGGACTGGAAGCAGTACTTC. This encodes CASGPWTDWKQYF. The gene calls are TRBV12-5 and TRBJ2-7; possibly TRBD2 for D (5 bases). Germline V CDR1 and CDR2: LGHNT, FRNRAP. The V end lost 5 bases, the J end lost 8 bases, and 16 bases lay between the germline ends. This CDR3 region has 13 residues.

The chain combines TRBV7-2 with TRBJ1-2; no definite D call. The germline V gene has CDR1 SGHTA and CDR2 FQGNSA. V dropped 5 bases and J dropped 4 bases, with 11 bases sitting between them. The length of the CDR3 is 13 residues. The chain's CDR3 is CASSLQRIYGYTF. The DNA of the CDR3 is TGTGCCAGCAGCCTACAGCGGATCTATGGCTACACCTTC. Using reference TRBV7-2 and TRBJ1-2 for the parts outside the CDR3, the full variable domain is GAGVSQSPSNKVTEKGKDVELRCDPISGHTALYWYRQSLGQGLEFLIYFQGNSAPDKSGLPSDRFSAERTGGSVSTLTIQRTQQEDSAVYLCASSLQRIYGYTFGSGTRLTVV.

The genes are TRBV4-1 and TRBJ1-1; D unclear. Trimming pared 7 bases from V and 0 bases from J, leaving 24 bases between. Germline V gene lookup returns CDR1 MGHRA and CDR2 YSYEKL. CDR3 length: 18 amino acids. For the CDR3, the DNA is TGCGCCAGCACCGTATTCTCCCCGGGAAGACTCATGAACACTGAAGCTTTCTTT. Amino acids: CASTVFSPGRLMNTEAFF.

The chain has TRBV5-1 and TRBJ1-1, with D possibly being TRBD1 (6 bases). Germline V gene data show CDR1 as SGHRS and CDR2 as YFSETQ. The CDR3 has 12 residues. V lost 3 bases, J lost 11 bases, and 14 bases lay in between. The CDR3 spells CASSSQGQKAFF. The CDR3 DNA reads TGCGCCAGCAGCTCCCAAGGACAGAAGGCTTTCTTT.

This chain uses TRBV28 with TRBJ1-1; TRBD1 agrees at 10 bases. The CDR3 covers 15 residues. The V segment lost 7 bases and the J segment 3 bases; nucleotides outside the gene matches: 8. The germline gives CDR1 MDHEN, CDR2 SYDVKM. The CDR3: CASIAGTGVYTEAFF. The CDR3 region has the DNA TGTGCCAGCATCGCCGGGACAGGGGTTTACACTGAAGCTTTCTTT.

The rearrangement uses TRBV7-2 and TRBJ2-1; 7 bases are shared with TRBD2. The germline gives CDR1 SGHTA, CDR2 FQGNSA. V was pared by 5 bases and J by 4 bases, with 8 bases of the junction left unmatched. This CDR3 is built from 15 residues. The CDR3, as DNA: TGTGCCAGCAGCGTCGGACTAGACATTTACAATGAGCAGTTCTTC. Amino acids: CASSVGLDIYNEQFF.

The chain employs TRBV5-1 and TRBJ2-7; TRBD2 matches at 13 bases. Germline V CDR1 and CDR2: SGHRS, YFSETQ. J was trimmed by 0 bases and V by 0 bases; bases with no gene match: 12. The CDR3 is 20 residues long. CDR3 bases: TGCGCCAGCAGCTTGGCCGGTCGCGGACTAGCGGGAGTCAGCTCCTACGAGCAGTACTTC. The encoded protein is CASSLAGRGLAGVSSYEQYF.

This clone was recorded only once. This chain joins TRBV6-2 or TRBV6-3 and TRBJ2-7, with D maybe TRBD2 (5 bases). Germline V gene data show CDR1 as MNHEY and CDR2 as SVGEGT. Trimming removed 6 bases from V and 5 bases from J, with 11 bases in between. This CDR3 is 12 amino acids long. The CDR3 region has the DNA TGTGCCAGCAGCCTCCCGGGGAACGAGCAGTACTTC. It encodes CASSLPGNEQYF.

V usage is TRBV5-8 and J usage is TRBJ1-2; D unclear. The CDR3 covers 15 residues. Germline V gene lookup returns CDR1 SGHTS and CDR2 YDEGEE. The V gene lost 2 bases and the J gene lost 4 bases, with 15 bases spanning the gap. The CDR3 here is CASSFIRTAGYGYTF. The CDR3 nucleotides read TGTGCCAGCAGCTTCATACGGACGGCTGGCTATGGCTACACCTTC.

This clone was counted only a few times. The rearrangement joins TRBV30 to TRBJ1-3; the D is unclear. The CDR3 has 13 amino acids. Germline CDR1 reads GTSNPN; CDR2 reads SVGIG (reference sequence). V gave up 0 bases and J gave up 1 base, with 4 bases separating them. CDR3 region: CAWSVASGNTIYF. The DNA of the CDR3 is TGTGCCTGGAGTGTAGCTTCTGGAAACACCATATATTTT.

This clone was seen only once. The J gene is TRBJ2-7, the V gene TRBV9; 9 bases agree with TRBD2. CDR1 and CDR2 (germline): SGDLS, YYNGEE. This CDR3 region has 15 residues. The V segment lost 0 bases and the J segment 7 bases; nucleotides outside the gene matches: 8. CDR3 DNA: TGTGCCAGCAGCGTAGTTGATAGCGGGAGTCTTGAGCAGTACTTC. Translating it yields CASSVVDSGSLEQYF.

The CDR3 spells CAIRGASGGQETQYF. The DNA of the CDR3 is TGTGCCATACGCGGGGCTAGCGGGGGCCAAGAGACCCAGTACTTC. The chain recombines TRBV28 with TRBJ2-5, with 10 bases matching TRBD2. The ends lost 10 bases at V and 1 base at J; junction bases unmatched: 9. The CDR3 extends over 15 amino acids. CDR1 and CDR2 (germline): MDHEN, SYDVKM.

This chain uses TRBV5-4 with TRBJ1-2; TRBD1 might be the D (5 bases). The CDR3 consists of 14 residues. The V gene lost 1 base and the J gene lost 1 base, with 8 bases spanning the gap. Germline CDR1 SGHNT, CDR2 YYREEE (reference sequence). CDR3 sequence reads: CASSLPQGNYGYTF. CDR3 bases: TGTGCCAGCAGCTTGCCCCAGGGTAACTATGGCTACACCTTC.

The CDR3 region has the DNA TGTGCCAGCAGCTTAGATCGGTCTCGGGATACGCAGTATTTT. It translates to CASSLDRSRDTQYF. The chain uses TRBV7-2 and TRBJ2-3; D call uncertain. Trimming stripped 1 base from V and 6 bases from J, with 11 bases between. The CDR3 extends over 14 amino acids. The germline V gene has CDR1 SGHTA and CDR2 FQGNSA.

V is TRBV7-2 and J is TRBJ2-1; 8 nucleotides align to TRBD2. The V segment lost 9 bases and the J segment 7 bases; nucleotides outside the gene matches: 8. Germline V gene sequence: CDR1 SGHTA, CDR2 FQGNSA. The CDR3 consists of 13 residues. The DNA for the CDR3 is TGTGCCAGTGGGCGGGAGGCTAGTAATGAGCAGTTCTTC. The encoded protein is CASGREASNEQFF.

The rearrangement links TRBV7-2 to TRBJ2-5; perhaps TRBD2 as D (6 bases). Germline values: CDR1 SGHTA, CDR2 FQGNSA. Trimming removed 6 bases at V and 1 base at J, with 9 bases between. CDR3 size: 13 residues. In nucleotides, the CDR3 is TGTGCCAGCAGGGAGGGGTCCCAAGAGACCCAGTACTTC. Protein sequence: CASREGSQETQYF.

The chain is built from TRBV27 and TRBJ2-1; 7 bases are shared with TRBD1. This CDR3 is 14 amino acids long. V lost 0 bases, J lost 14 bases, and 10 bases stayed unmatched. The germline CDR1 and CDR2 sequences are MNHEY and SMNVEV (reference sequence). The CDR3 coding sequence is TGTGCCAGCAGTTTATCGGATTCGGCAGGGGGAGAGTTCTTC. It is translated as CASSLSDSAGGEFF.

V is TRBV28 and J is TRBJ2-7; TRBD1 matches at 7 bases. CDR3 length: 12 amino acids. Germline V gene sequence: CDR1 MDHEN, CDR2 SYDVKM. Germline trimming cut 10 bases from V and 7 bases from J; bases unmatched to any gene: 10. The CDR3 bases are TGTGCCACCCGACAGGGCGCAGGGGAGCAGTACTTC. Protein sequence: CATRQGAGEQYF.

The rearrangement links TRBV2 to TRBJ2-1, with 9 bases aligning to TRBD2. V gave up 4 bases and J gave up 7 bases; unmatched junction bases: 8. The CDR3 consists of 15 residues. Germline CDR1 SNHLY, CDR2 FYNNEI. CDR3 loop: CASSAQAGGRNEQFF. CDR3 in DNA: TGTGCCAGCAGTGCTCAAGCGGGGGGCCGGAATGAGCAGTTCTTC.

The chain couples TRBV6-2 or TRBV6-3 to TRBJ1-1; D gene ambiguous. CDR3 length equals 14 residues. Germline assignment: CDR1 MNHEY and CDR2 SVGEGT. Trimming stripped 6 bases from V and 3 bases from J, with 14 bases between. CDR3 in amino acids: CASSSSERYTEAFF. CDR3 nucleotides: TGTGCCAGCAGCTCCTCCGAACGGTACACTGAAGCTTTCTTT.

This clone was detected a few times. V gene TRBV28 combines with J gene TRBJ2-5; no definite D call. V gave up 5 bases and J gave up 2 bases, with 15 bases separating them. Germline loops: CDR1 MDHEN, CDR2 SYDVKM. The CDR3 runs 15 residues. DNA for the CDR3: TGTGCCAGCAGTCCCGGGCCTATTGAACAAGAGACCCAGTACTTC. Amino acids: CASSPGPIEQETQYF.

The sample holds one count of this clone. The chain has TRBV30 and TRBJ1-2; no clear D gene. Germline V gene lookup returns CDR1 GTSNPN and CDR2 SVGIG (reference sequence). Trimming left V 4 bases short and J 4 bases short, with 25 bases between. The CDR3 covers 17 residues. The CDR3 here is CAWTGSLESSYRYGYTF. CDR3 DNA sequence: TGTGCCTGGACTGGGAGTTTGGAGAGTAGTTATCGCTATGGCTACACCTTC.

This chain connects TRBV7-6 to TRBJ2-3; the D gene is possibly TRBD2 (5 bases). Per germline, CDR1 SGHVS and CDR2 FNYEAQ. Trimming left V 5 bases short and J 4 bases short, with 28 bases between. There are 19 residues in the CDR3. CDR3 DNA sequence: TGTGCCAGCAGCCACCCTCTCCTAGCCGGAGCTAGCTACCCAGATACGCAGTATTTT. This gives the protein CASSHPLLAGASYPDTQYF.

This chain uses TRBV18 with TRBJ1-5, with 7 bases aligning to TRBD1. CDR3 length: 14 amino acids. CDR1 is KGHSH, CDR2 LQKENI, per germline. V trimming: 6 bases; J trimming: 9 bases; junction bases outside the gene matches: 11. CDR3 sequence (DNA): TGTGCCAGCTCGCCGGATGTAGGGGGCCCGCCCCAGCATTTT. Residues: CASSPDVGGPPQHF.

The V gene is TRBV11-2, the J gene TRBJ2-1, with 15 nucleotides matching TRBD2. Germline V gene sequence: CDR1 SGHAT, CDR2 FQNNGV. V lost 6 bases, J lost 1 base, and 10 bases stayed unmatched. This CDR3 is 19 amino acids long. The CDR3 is CASRSRGLAGGKSYNEQFF. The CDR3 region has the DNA TGTGCCAGCAGATCCCGAGGACTAGCGGGAGGGAAGTCCTACAATGAGCAGTTCTTC. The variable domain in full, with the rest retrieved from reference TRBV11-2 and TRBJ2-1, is EAGVAQSPRYKIIEKRQSVAFWCNPISGHATLYWYQQILGQGPKLLIQFQNNGVVDDSQLPKDRFSAERLKGVDSTLKIQPAKLEDSAVYLCASRSRGLAGGKSYNEQFFGPGTRLTVL.

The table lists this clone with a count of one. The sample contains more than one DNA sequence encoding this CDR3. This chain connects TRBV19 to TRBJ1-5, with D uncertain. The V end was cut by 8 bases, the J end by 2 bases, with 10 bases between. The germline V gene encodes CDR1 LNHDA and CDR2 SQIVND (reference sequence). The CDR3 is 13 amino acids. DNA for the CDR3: TGTGCCAGTTCAATGGAGGGCAATCAGCCCCAGCATTTT. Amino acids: CASSMEGNQPQHF.